This T cell receptor (beta chain) was identified in a study of patients and donors after allogeneic stem cell transplantation. V was shortened by 3 bases and J by 0 bases, with 5 bases between the two germline ends. Germline V gene data show CDR1 as MNHEY and CDR2 as SMNVEV (reference sequence). The CDR3 has 13 residues. TCRdb reprocessed the RT-PCR reads via MiXCR and lists one record per CDR3 protein. The sample lists about 90,000 distinct CDR3 sequences; around 48% were seen once. This clonotype was counted only a few times. Sequencing was carried out using blood, either unsorted or a sorted T cell fraction (not recorded which). This TCR derives from a human donor who was either an allogeneic HSCT recipient or a stem cell or donor lymphocyte infusion donor (not recorded which). It is not recorded whose cells these are; they may come from a transplant donor. The chain recombines TRBV27 with TRBJ1-1; no clear D gene. The CDR3 DNA follows: TGTGCCAGCAGTTTTACAGTGAACACTGAAGCTTTCTTT. Protein sequence: CASSFTVNTEAFF.